Given below is one T cell receptor (beta chain) in context. No antigen is known for it. The data were produced by immunoSEQ multiplex PCR, yet TCRdb's version contains in-frame clones alone and is incomplete. The sample gives roughly 48,000 clones, approximately 93% of which show up once; less than 9.5% is in the top ten. This specimen comes from a study of cytomegalovirus exposure and HLA in healthy donors. The study, taken as a whole, reports: Rare TCR sequences predominated, though certain public TCRs were found in many donors. Researchers counted roughly 150 TCR beta chains as cytomegalovirus-associated. In vitro data verified three CMV-associated chains as specific for CMV antigens. Both high specificity and high sensitivity reportedly marked the classifier's diagnosis of cytomegalovirus status.

CDR1 and CDR2 from the germline V gene are LNHNV and YYDKDF (reference sequence). The CDR3 covers 16 residues. V dropped 1 base and J dropped 5; count of bases not matched to a gene: 7. The sequence was obtained from a woman younger than 30 in good health and CMV-seropositive. This chain uses TRBV15 with TRBJ2-5, with 10 bases fitting TRBD2. The sample comprised PBMCs. CDR3 sequence (DNA): TGTGCCACCAGCAGAGTCGTGACTAGCGGGTTGGAGACCCAGTACTTC. Translated: CATSRVVTSGLETQYF.